Listed below are T cell receptor beta chains from one sample, sequenced in a study of T cell responses to AZD1222 COVID-19 vaccine. Only in-frame clones appear in the TCRdb table, and some are missing; sequencing was by immunoSEQ multiplex PCR. Of 150,000 to 200,000 clones detected, about nine tenths appear once; the ten largest clones hold more than 4%. Sample: peripheral blood, taken 28 days after the second dose of the MenACWY control vaccine. Receptor source: an adult who received the MenACWY meningococcal vaccine as a control. Both conserved end residues are part of each CDR3. A D gene is named only where the DNA matches it firmly. The listing skips clone size in some rows; elsewhere it reads once, few, many or a size class.

J gene: TRBJ1-1
V gene: TRBV28
D gene: NA
clone size: NA
CDR3 DNA: TGTGCCAGCACCCCCGTCATGAACACTGAAGCTTTCTTT
CDR3 protein: CASTPVMNTEAFF

J gene: TRBJ2-7
V gene: TRBV3-1/TRBV3-2
D gene: NA
clone size: NA
CDR3 DNA: TGTGCCAGCAGCCACGGTGATTATCAGTTGCAAACCTACGAGCAGTACTTC
CDR3 protein: CASSHGDYQLQTYEQYF

J gene: TRBJ1-5
V gene: TRBV7-2
D gene: NA
clone size: NA
CDR3 DNA: TGTGCCAGCAGCTTATTCTGGGTGGGGCAGCCCCAGCATTTT
CDR3 protein: CASSLFWVGQPQHF

J gene: TRBJ1-2
V gene: TRBV2
D gene: NA
clone size: NA
CDR3 DNA: TGTGCCAGCAGCGTTGGGGGGCAGGGTCCCGCTAACTATGGCTACACCTTC
CDR3 protein: CASSVGGQGPANYGYTF

J gene: TRBJ2-5
V gene: TRBV27
D gene: NA
clone size: NA
CDR3 DNA: TGTGCCAGCAGTTGGACCGGGACGAGAGAGACCCAGTACTTC
CDR3 protein: CASSWTGTRETQYF

J gene: TRBJ1-5
V gene: TRBV7-2
D gene: TRBD1
clone size: NA
CDR3 DNA: TGTGCCAGCAGCTTAATTGGGACAGGGTGGATTAATAGCAATCAGCCCCAGCATTTT
CDR3 protein: CASSLIGTGWINSNQPQHF

J gene: TRBJ2-5
V gene: TRBV28
D gene: NA
clone size: NA
CDR3 DNA: TGTGCCAGCAGACAGAATCCTCAAGAGACCCAGTACTTC
CDR3 protein: CASRQNPQETQYF

J gene: TRBJ2-7
V gene: TRBV5-1
D gene: NA
clone size: NA
CDR3 DNA: TGCGCCAGCAGCTTGTGGGAACAGGGAGACGAGCAGTACTTC
CDR3 protein: CASSLWEQGDEQYF

J gene: TRBJ2-7
V gene: TRBV6-2/TRBV6-3
D gene: NA
clone size: once
CDR3 DNA: TGTGCCAGCAGTTACCCCCCTGGGAGGCCCTACGAGCAGTACTTC
CDR3 protein: CASSYPPGRPYEQYF

J gene: TRBJ2-7
V gene: TRBV6-5
D gene: NA
clone size: NA
CDR3 DNA: TGTGCCAGTACCCCCGGTACTAGAGGGTACGAGCAGTACTTC
CDR3 protein: CASTPGTRGYEQYF

J gene: TRBJ2-7
V gene: TRBV27
D gene: TRBD1
clone size: NA
CDR3 DNA: TGTGCCAGCAGTTTAATGGGACAGTCCTACGAGCAGTACTTC
CDR3 protein: CASSLMGQSYEQYF

J gene: TRBJ2-7
V gene: TRBV4-3
D gene: NA
clone size: NA
CDR3 DNA: TGCGCCAGCAGCCAAGACCCCGCTAACGAGCAGTACTTC
CDR3 protein: CASSQDPANEQYF

J gene: TRBJ1-2
V gene: TRBV10-3
D gene: NA
clone size: few
CDR3 DNA: TGTGCCATCAGTGAGTCCGGGTCCTATGGCTACACCTTC
CDR3 protein: CAISESGSYGYTF

J gene: TRBJ2-5
V gene: TRBV7-9
D gene: NA
clone size: NA
CDR3 DNA: TGTGCCAGCAGCTTCGCCAGGGCAGAGACCCAGTACTTC
CDR3 protein: CASSFARAETQYF

J gene: TRBJ2-1
V gene: TRBV30
D gene: TRBD2
clone size: NA
CDR3 DNA: TGTGCCGGTCGGGGGACTAGCGGGCAATTGGGTGGGTATGAGCAGTTCTTC
CDR3 protein: CAGRGTSGQLGGYEQFF

J gene: TRBJ2-5
V gene: TRBV19
D gene: TRBD2
clone size: NA
CDR3 DNA: TGTGCCAGTAGTTTACCGGGACTAGCGGGAGGAGAGACCCAGTACTTC
CDR3 protein: CASSLPGLAGGETQYF

J gene: TRBJ1-2
V gene: TRBV6-2/TRBV6-3
D gene: NA
clone size: NA
CDR3 DNA: TGTGCCAGCAGTTACTCGAGGGGCCCCGAGGGGGGCTACACCTTC
CDR3 protein: CASSYSRGPEGGYTF

J gene: TRBJ1-5
V gene: TRBV10-2
D gene: NA
clone size: many
CDR3 DNA: TGCGCCAGCAGTGAGCGGGCGGTCCCGAATCAGCCCCAGCATTTT
CDR3 protein: CASSERAVPNQPQHF

J gene: TRBJ2-2
V gene: TRBV25-1
D gene: NA
clone size: NA
CDR3 DNA: TGTGCCAGCAGTGGCCCCTTTAGCCTAGGGACCGGGGAGCTGTTTTTT
CDR3 protein: CASSGPFSLGTGELFF

J gene: TRBJ2-3
V gene: TRBV19
D gene: NA
clone size: NA
CDR3 DNA: TGTGCCAGTAGTTCGGGGGTCCCAATCTCACTCAGCACAGATACGCAGTATTTT
CDR3 protein: CASSSGVPISLSTDTQYF

J gene: TRBJ1-4
V gene: TRBV7-9
D gene: TRBD1
clone size: once
CDR3 DNA: TGTGCCAGCAGCTTGGGACAGCTAAATGAAAAACTGTTTTTT
CDR3 protein: CASSLGQLNEKLFF

J gene: TRBJ2-3
V gene: TRBV3-1/TRBV3-2
D gene: TRBD2
clone size: NA
CDR3 DNA: TGTGCCAGCAGCCCGGGACTAGTAGCAGATACGCAGTATTTT
CDR3 protein: CASSPGLVADTQYF

J gene: TRBJ2-7
V gene: TRBV6-1
D gene: NA
clone size: NA
CDR3 DNA: TGTGCCAGCAGTGAAGTGGGGGGCCTAAGGTACGAGCAGTACTTC
CDR3 protein: CASSEVGGLRYEQYF

J gene: TRBJ1-2
V gene: TRBV5-1
D gene: NA
clone size: NA
CDR3 DNA: TGCGCCAGCAGCATGCAGGGTCGAGGAGACTATGGCTACACCTTC
CDR3 protein: CASSMQGRGDYGYTF

J gene: TRBJ2-7
V gene: TRBV24-1
D gene: NA
clone size: NA
CDR3 DNA: TGTGCGACGGTTCTCACTCTGCGGGCCAGAGGGGACGAGCAGTACTTC
CDR3 protein: CATVLTLRARGDEQYF

J gene: TRBJ2-7
V gene: TRBV5-1
D gene: NA
clone size: NA
CDR3 DNA: TGCGCCAGCAGCTTGACAGGGTTCGGCTCCTACGAGCAGTACTTC
CDR3 protein: CASSLTGFGSYEQYF

J gene: TRBJ2-7
V gene: TRBV4-3
D gene: TRBD2
clone size: NA
CDR3 DNA: TGCGCCAGCAGCCAAGATTGGGCGGGAGACGAAAACGAGCAGTACTTC
CDR3 protein: CASSQDWAGDENEQYF

J gene: TRBJ2-2
V gene: TRBV10-1
D gene: NA
clone size: NA
CDR3 DNA: TGCGCCAGCAGTGATGGCGGGGAGCTGTTTTTT
CDR3 protein: CASSDGGELFF

J gene: TRBJ2-2
V gene: TRBV9
D gene: TRBD1
clone size: once
CDR3 DNA: TGTGCCAGCAGCGCCCGGGACAGTAACACCGGGGAGCTGTTTTTT
CDR3 protein: CASSARDSNTGELFF

J gene: TRBJ1-4
V gene: TRBV29-1
D gene: TRBD1
clone size: NA
CDR3 DNA: TGCAGCGTTGAAATGAACCGACAGGGCCCTAATGAAAAACTGTTTTTT
CDR3 protein: CSVEMNRQGPNEKLFF

J gene: TRBJ2-7
V gene: TRBV5-1
D gene: NA
clone size: few
CDR3 DNA: TGCGCCAGCAGCTTAGAGGCCGGGACAAACTACGAGCAGTACTTC
CDR3 protein: CASSLEAGTNYEQYF

J gene: TRBJ2-3
V gene: TRBV19
D gene: TRBD1
clone size: NA
CDR3 DNA: TGTGCCAGTAGGTTGACAGGGGTTACAGATACGCAGTATTTT
CDR3 protein: CASRLTGVTDTQYF

J gene: TRBJ2-7
V gene: TRBV7-9
D gene: NA
clone size: NA
CDR3 DNA: TGTGCCAGCAGCCCTCCCAGAGACTACGAGCAGTACTTC
CDR3 protein: CASSPPRDYEQYF

J gene: TRBJ1-2
V gene: TRBV7-9
D gene: NA
clone size: once
CDR3 DNA: TGTGCCAGCAGCTCCCTCGCCGGGACGACACATGGCTACACCTTC
CDR3 protein: CASSSLAGTTHGYTF

J gene: TRBJ1-5
V gene: TRBV7-2
D gene: NA
clone size: NA
CDR3 DNA: TGTGCCAGCAGCTTAAGGTTGGAGGTATGGCAGCCCCAGCATTTT
CDR3 protein: CASSLRLEVWQPQHF

J gene: TRBJ2-7
V gene: TRBV18
D gene: TRBD2
clone size: NA
CDR3 DNA: TGTGCCAGCTCACCACCGAGCGGGGCGATATCCTACGAGCAGTACTTC
CDR3 protein: CASSPPSGAISYEQYF

J gene: TRBJ2-3
V gene: TRBV29-1
D gene: NA
clone size: NA
CDR3 DNA: TGCAGCGGAAAGAAGAAGGATACGCAGTATTTT
CDR3 protein: CSGKKKDTQYF

J gene: TRBJ2-2
V gene: TRBV18
D gene: TRBD2
clone size: NA
CDR3 DNA: TGTGCCAGCTCACCATACCATAGTCTCGGACTAGCGGGGTCCGGGGAGCTGTTTTTT
CDR3 protein: CASSPYHSLGLAGSGELFF

J gene: TRBJ2-7
V gene: TRBV5-1
D gene: TRBD2
clone size: NA
CDR3 DNA: TGCGCCAGCAGCTTACTAGCGGGGAGGGTCGAGCAGTACTTC
CDR3 protein: CASSLLAGRVEQYF

J gene: TRBJ1-3
V gene: TRBV5-1
D gene: TRBD1
clone size: NA
CDR3 DNA: TGCGCCAGCAGCCCACAGGGGGCTGGAAACACCATATATTTT
CDR3 protein: CASSPQGAGNTIYF

J gene: TRBJ2-5
V gene: TRBV3-1/TRBV3-2
D gene: NA
clone size: NA
CDR3 DNA: TGTGCCAGCAGCCAAGGAATCCGGGAGACCCAGTACTTC
CDR3 protein: CASSQGIRETQYF

J gene: TRBJ1-1
V gene: TRBV28
D gene: NA
clone size: NA
CDR3 DNA: TGTGCCAGCAGTTCCCATACAGGGAACACTGAAGCTTTCTTT
CDR3 protein: CASSSHTGNTEAFF

J gene: TRBJ2-7
V gene: TRBV4-2
D gene: NA
clone size: NA
CDR3 DNA: TGTGCCAGCAGCCAAGCCGCGACAGATAGGTACGAGCAGTACTTC
CDR3 protein: CASSQAATDRYEQYF

J gene: TRBJ2-7
V gene: TRBV7-2
D gene: NA
clone size: NA
CDR3 DNA: TGTGCCAGCAGCTTATTCCGGACACCGCACTACGAGCAGTACTTC
CDR3 protein: CASSLFRTPHYEQYF

J gene: TRBJ2-7
V gene: TRBV10-2
D gene: TRBD2
clone size: NA
CDR3 DNA: TGCGCCAGCAGTGAGGCGGGAGGGCCATGGAACGAGCAGTACTTC
CDR3 protein: CASSEAGGPWNEQYF

J gene: TRBJ2-1
V gene: TRBV27
D gene: NA
clone size: NA
CDR3 DNA: TGTGCCAGCAGTTTATGGACGGGGATTAATGAGCAGTTCTTC
CDR3 protein: CASSLWTGINEQFF

J gene: TRBJ1-4
V gene: TRBV9
D gene: TRBD1
clone size: NA
CDR3 DNA: TGTGCCAGCAGCGTAGGGACAGGGAGAGGCGAAAAACTGTTTTTT
CDR3 protein: CASSVGTGRGEKLFF

J gene: TRBJ2-2
V gene: TRBV30
D gene: NA
clone size: NA
CDR3 DNA: TGTGCCTGGAGCGCCGGACAGACCGGGGAGCTGTTTTTT
CDR3 protein: CAWSAGQTGELFF

J gene: TRBJ1-4
V gene: TRBV19
D gene: NA
clone size: NA
CDR3 DNA: TGTGCCAGTAGTTTCCGGGTCCTAAATGAAAAACTGTTTTTT
CDR3 protein: CASSFRVLNEKLFF